A single sample gave rise to the 28 T cell receptor beta chains below, sequenced in a study of Ad26.COV2.S vaccination and SARS-CoV-2 variants. Treatment in this sample: about 20 received Ad26.COV2.S at low or high dose, single or two shots; about 5 received placebo; per-sample allocation not given. Collection of samples fell on day 63 after the first vaccine or placebo injection. TCRdb's copy holds only in-frame clones and misses some; the assay was immunoSEQ multiplex PCR. The table shows hundreds of thousands of clones, with around 90% occurring only once. This specimen consisted of peripheral blood, obtained in a trial of Ad26.COV2.S vaccine versus placebo. These receptors all stem from a person between 18 and 65 years old who received the Ad26.COV2.S COVID-19 vaccine or a placebo.

The chain is built from TRBV7-2 and TRBJ2-3, with D uncertain. V was clipped by 3 bases and J by 4 bases, with 8 bases between them. Per germline, CDR1 SGHTA and CDR2 FQGNSA. CDR3 length equals 13 residues. CDR3 sequence reads: CASSLNQADTQYF. CDR3 in DNA: TGTGCCAGCAGCTTGAACCAGGCAGATACGCAGTATTTT.

On this clone itself: One junction end does not reproduce the germline sequence, and a read error may be involved. The V and J genes are TRBV27 and TRBJ2-2; perhaps TRBD2 as D (6 bases). From germline, CDR1 is MNHEY and CDR2 SMNVEV (reference sequence). There are 17 residues in the CDR3. Written as DNA, the CDR3 is TGTGCCAGCCGTTTATGGGGAGGAGGCATGAACACCGGGGAGCTGTTTTTT. Amino acids: CASRLWGGGMNTGELFF.

This clone was detected only once. The chain joins TRBV21-1 to TRBJ2-5; the listed D gene, TRBD2, was not tested against the DNA. TRBV21-1 is a pseudogene segment. The CDR3 has 15 residues. The DNA of the CDR3 is TGTGCCAGCAGCAAAAGGACTAGAGTCCAAGAGACCCAGTACTTC. Its protein is CASSKRTRVQETQYF.

The chain combines TRBV3-1 (or the pseudogene TRBV3-2) with TRBJ1-2; 9 bases line up with TRBD1. Looked up from germline, CDR1 is LGHDT and CDR2 is YNNKEL (reference sequence). There are 17 residues in the CDR3. The V and J ends lost 0 bases and 10 bases, in that order; junction bases with no gene match: 15. This CDR3 is CASSQDLFGTGSGVYTF. CDR3 bases: TGTGCCAGCAGCCAAGACTTATTCGGGACAGGGTCGGGTGTCTACACCTTC.

The V gene is TRBV5-4, the J gene TRBJ1-4; maybe TRBD1 (6 bases). In germline, CDR1 is SGHNT, CDR2 YYREEE (reference sequence). The CDR3 totals 16 residues. V was cut by 3 bases and J by 1 base, with 13 bases left in between. This CDR3 is CASSYMGARTNEKLFF. CDR3 coding DNA: TGTGCCAGCAGCTATATGGGGGCGCGAACTAATGAAAAACTGTTTTTT.

The rearrangement joins TRBV5-1 to TRBJ2-2; unclear D gene. This CDR3 has 14 residues. Trimming removed 2 bases from V and 0 bases from J, with 5 bases in between. CDR1 and CDR2 (germline): SGHRS, YFSETQ. CDR3: CASSFSTNTGELFF. In DNA, the CDR3 is TGCGCCAGCAGCTTCTCGACGAACACCGGGGAGCTGTTTTTT.

The V call is TRBV2, the J call TRBJ1-1; the D gene is possibly TRBD1 (6 bases). CDR1 is SNHLY, CDR2 FYNNEI, per germline. V gave up 2 bases and J gave up 0 bases, with 10 bases separating them. The CDR3 is 15 residues long. The DNA for the CDR3 is TGTGCCAGCAGTGAACTGGGGGCAATGAACACTGAAGCTTTCTTT. Translated: CASSELGAMNTEAFF.

The chain uses TRBV30 and TRBJ1-3; possible D gene TRBD1, 5 bases. This CDR3 comprises 13 residues. Deletions cut 3 bases from V and 8 bases from J, with 14 bases between. CDR1 and CDR2 (germline): GTSNPN, SVGIG (reference sequence). CDR3 region: CAWSGAGADTIYF. Here the CDR3 DNA reads TGTGCCTGGAGCGGGGCGGGAGCGGACACCATATATTTT.

The chain uses TRBV2 and TRBJ2-1; possibly TRBD1 for D (5 bases). Germline assignment: CDR1 SNHLY and CDR2 FYNNEI. The CDR3 contains 14 residues. Between the trimmed V and J ends, which lost 6 bases and 2 bases, there was a span of 11 bases. The CDR3 loop reads CASRSTVPYNEQFF. As DNA, the CDR3 is TGTGCCAGCAGGTCGACAGTGCCCTACAATGAGCAGTTCTTC.

V usage is TRBV10-3 and J usage is TRBJ1-5; the D is unclear. The CDR3 is 14 amino acids. Between the trimmed V and J ends, which lost 4 bases and 0 bases, there was a span of 7 bases. CDR1 and CDR2 (germline): ENHRY, SYGVKD. The CDR3 here is CAISGQHSNQPQHF. The CDR3 DNA sequence: TGTGCCATCAGTGGCCAGCATAGCAATCAGCCCCAGCATTTT.

Points on this clone: Within the sample, other DNA sequences also encode this same CDR3. V usage is TRBV5-1 and J usage is TRBJ2-1; 9 bases map to TRBD2. Germline assignment: CDR1 SGHRS and CDR2 YFSETQ. Trimming cost V 0 bases and J 5 bases; bases outside gene matches: 3. The CDR3 spans 15 residues. The CDR3 reads CASSLGLAGNNEQFF. The CDR3 DNA follows: TGCGCCAGCAGCTTGGGGCTAGCGGGGAACAATGAGCAGTTCTTC.

The chain carries TRBV7-2 and TRBJ1-4, with 7 bases identical to TRBD1. This CDR3 is 16 amino acids long. The germline CDR1 and CDR2 sequences are SGHTA and FQGNSA. With V trimmed by 3 bases and J by 0 bases, 4 bases remained unmatched. The CDR3 sequence is CASSLGQPTTNEKLFF. In DNA form, the CDR3 reads TGTGCCAGCAGCTTGGGACAGCCCACAACTAATGAAAAACTGTTTTTT.

The gene calls are TRBV29-1 and TRBJ2-6, with a tentative D call TRBD1 (5 bases). The germline V gene has CDR1 SQVTM and CDR2 ANQGSEA. This CDR3 spans 17 amino acids. The V end was cut by 4 bases, the J end by 0 bases, with 16 bases between. CDR3 bases: TGCAGCGTTGGATGGCAGGGTGTCAGCTCTGGGGCCAACGTCCTGACTTTC. Its translation is CSVGWQGVSSGANVLTF.

This clone was seen more than once but under ten times. This chain uses TRBV9 with TRBJ2-1, with a possible D match to TRBD2 (5 bases). CDR3 length: 15 amino acids. Trimming shortened V by 3 bases and J by 8 bases, and 18 bases separated the two germline ends. Germline CDR1 reads SGDLS; CDR2 reads YYNGEE. The CDR3 here is CASSAASSLWDEQFF. The CDR3 DNA is TGTGCCAGCAGCGCTGCTAGCTCTCTCTGGGATGAGCAGTTCTTC.

The CDR3 loop is CASSMDRFLGYTF. CDR3 nucleotide sequence: TGTGCCAGCAGCATGGACAGGTTTTTGGGCTACACCTTC. The chain uses TRBV6-5 and TRBJ1-2; 7 bases fit TRBD1. Germline V gene sequence: CDR1 MNHEY, CDR2 SVGAGI. CDR3 length equals 13 residues. V shed 6 bases, J shed 8 bases, and the junction held 9 bases outside the gene matches.

This clone appeared a few times. The genes are TRBV19 and TRBJ2-7; 8 bases match TRBD2. Germline trimming cut 6 bases from V and 0 bases from J; bases unmatched to any gene: 4. Germline V gene sequence: CDR1 LNHDA, CDR2 SQIVND (reference sequence). The CDR3 extends over 14 amino acids. The CDR3: CASSNGLASYEQYF. The CDR3, as DNA: TGTGCCAGTAGCAACGGACTAGCCTCCTACGAGCAGTACTTC.

Comment on this clone: Within the sample, other DNA sequences also encode this same CDR3. This chain uses TRBV5-1 with TRBJ2-5, with unresolved D. Looked up from germline, CDR1 is SGHRS and CDR2 is YFSETQ. The length of the CDR3 is 11 residues. V lost 1 base to trimming and J lost 5 bases, with 3 bases between them. In DNA, the CDR3 is TGCGCCAGCAGCTTGCAGGAGACCCAGTACTTC. Translating gives CASSLQETQYF.

V usage is TRBV30 and J usage is TRBJ1-2; no reliable D call. Germline CDR1 GTSNPN, CDR2 SVGIG (reference sequence). The V and J ends lost 1 base and 6 bases respectively, with 15 bases between them. The CDR3 runs to 14 residues. CDR3 amino acids: CAWSGVGTPHGYTF. The CDR3 region has the DNA TGTGCCTGGAGTGGGGTCGGCACTCCCCATGGCTACACCTTC.

This chain uses TRBV2 with TRBJ2-7; no firm D call. The CDR3 covers 12 residues. V was pared by 2 bases and J by 9 bases, with 11 bases between. The germline CDR1 and CDR2 sequences are SNHLY and FYNNEI. The CDR3 coding sequence is TGTGCCAGCAGTGAACTTCTCCGAGGGCAGTACTTC. It yields the protein CASSELLRGQYF.

The gene calls are TRBV5-1 and TRBJ2-3; 12 nucleotides align to TRBD2. Per the germline V gene, CDR1 is SGHRS and CDR2 is YFSETQ. The V gene end was trimmed by 4 bases and the J gene end by 0 bases; junction bases not matched to a gene: 12. The CDR3 sequence is 19 residues long. The CDR3 region is CASSGELAGGPLSTDTQYF. CDR3 nucleotides: TGCGCCAGCAGCGGGGAACTAGCGGGGGGCCCCCTTAGCACAGATACGCAGTATTTT. Combining the CDR3 with reference TRBV5-1 and TRBJ2-3 gives the whole variable domain KAGVTQTPRYLIKTRGQQVTLSCSPISGHRSVSWYQQTPGQGLQFLFEYFSETQRNKGNFPGRFSGRQFSNSRSEMNVSTLELGDSALYLCASSGELAGGPLSTDTQYFGPGTRLTVL.

The chain carries TRBV27 and TRBJ2-3; 8 bases match TRBD1. J lost 4 bases, V lost 1 base, and 7 bases had no gene match. The CDR3 is 16 residues long. Germline CDR1 is MNHEY and CDR2 is SMNVEV (reference sequence). The CDR3 DNA reads as TGTGCCAGCAGTTTATGGGCAGGGGGCAACCCAGATACGCAGTATTTT. Its protein product is CASSLWAGGNPDTQYF.

This chain joins TRBV10-3 and TRBJ2-5, with 11 bases that match TRBD2. Germline V CDR1 and CDR2: ENHRY, SYGVKD. Trimming removed 6 bases from V and 7 bases from J; junction bases left unmatched: 13. CDR3 length: 16 amino acids. CDR3 nucleotide sequence: TGTGCCATCAGGGACCTGGGACTAGCGGCTCCCGGGACCCAGTACTTC. Translation: CAIRDLGLAAPGTQYF.

This clone was found a few times. This chain joins TRBV7-2 and TRBJ1-2; TRBD1 matches 7 bases. V was clipped by 8 bases and J by 4 bases; unmatched bases: 7. The CDR3 has 13 residues. Per germline, CDR1 SGHTA and CDR2 FQGNSA. The CDR3 loop is CASGGGQSYGYTF. The CDR3 DNA reads as TGTGCCAGCGGGGGGGGACAGTCCTATGGCTACACCTTC.

This chain links TRBV27 with TRBJ1-3, with D uncertain. This CDR3 region has 15 residues. CDR1 is MNHEY and CDR2 is SMNVEV in the germline V gene (reference sequence). Between the trimmed V and J ends, which lost 6 bases and 4 bases, there was a span of 16 bases. The CDR3 region has the DNA TGTGCCAGCAGCCCCCGTTGGGGAAACGGAAACACCATATATTTT. Its protein is CASSPRWGNGNTIYF.

This chain links TRBV19 with TRBJ2-3; 10 bases are a match to TRBD2. This CDR3 is 13 amino acids long. With 10 bases clipped from V and 9 bases from J, the junction kept 10 bases outside the gene matches. Germline values: CDR1 LNHDA, CDR2 SQIVND (reference sequence). CDR3 coding DNA: TGTGCCACATCTAGCGGGGGTGTGGTAACGCAGTATTTT. Residues: CATSSGGVVTQYF.

The chain combines TRBV3-1 (or the pseudogene TRBV3-2) with TRBJ2-5; perhaps D is TRBD1 or TRBD2 (5 bases each). Per the germline V gene, CDR1 is LGHDT and CDR2 is YNNKEL (reference sequence). V was clipped by 3 bases and J by 9 bases, with 14 bases between them. The CDR3 runs to 13 residues. The CDR3 loop reads CASSQGPQLAQYF. As DNA, the CDR3 is TGTGCCAGCAGCCAGGGACCTCAGCTGGCCCAGTACTTC.

V gene TRBV2 combines with J gene TRBJ2-7, with D maybe TRBD1 (6 bases). Germline CDR1 reads SNHLY; CDR2 reads FYNNEI. This CDR3 region has 14 residues. V shed 3 bases and J shed 7 bases, with 16 bases lying between them. This CDR3 reads CASSELDSPGEQYF. CDR3 coding DNA: TGTGCCAGCAGTGAGCTGGACAGCCCGGGGGAGCAGTACTTC.

The chain links TRBV5-5 to TRBJ2-7; D unclear. Trimming removed 0 bases from V and 2 bases from J, with 3 bases in between. Germline CDR1 is SGHKS and CDR2 is YYEKEE (reference sequence). The CDR3 totals 12 residues. CDR3 residues: CASSLGAYEQYF. The CDR3 coding sequence is TGTGCCAGCAGCTTGGGGGCCTACGAGCAGTACTTC. The full variable domain, with the rest looked up from reference TRBV5-5 and TRBJ2-7, is DAGVTQSPTHLIKTRGQQVTLRCSPISGHKSVSWYQQVLGQGPQFIFQYYEKEERGRGNFPDRFSARQFPNYSSELNVNALLLGDSALYLCASSLGAYEQYFGPGTRLTVT.